Included here is one T cell receptor (beta chain) sequence, with context. This record belongs to a study of blood T cell repertoires in COVID-19. Whole-study context: Sites across the United States, Italy and Spain contributed samples from acute and convalescent COVID-19. Sources were T cells, B-cell-depleted T cells, or PBMCs; the material itself was cDNA or gDNA.

CDR1 and CDR2 from the germline V gene are MGHRA and YSYEKL. CDR3 length: 15 amino acids. V was cut by 4 bases and J by 1 base, with 11 bases left in between. How the authors handled the data: Reference gene primer amplification in the assay estimated nucleated cell counts. Produced via immunoSEQ multiplex PCR; TCRdb's table is partial and in-frame only. The V and J calls and clone size come from that table; D and trimming were worked out from the DNA. This table holds about 240,000 clones, 86% found once. Sequencing was carried out using peripheral blood. The chain couples TRBV4-1 to TRBJ1-3; unclear D gene. This sequence was found in a man older than 75 with acute or convalescent COVID-19. CDR3 DNA: TGCGCCAGCAGCCCCAAGTCGGGGTCTGGAAACACCATATATTTT. It specifies CASSPKSGSGNTIYF.